This paragraph reports one T cell receptor beta chain. Its target is unknown. A read error may produce the germline difference seen at one junction end. The data were obtained in a study of blood T cells in healthy people across ages. Regarding the study as a whole: Older age went with lower TCR beta diversity per million T cells, in a roughly linear way. Across samples, TCR beta diversity tracked strongly with naive T cell percentage.

Sample-barcoded 5' priming and a J-beta primer mix drove a second PCR of roughly 6 to 12 cycles. Using its own MiXCR run on the 5' RACE reads, TCRdb lists one record per CDR3 protein. The profile shows more than 800,000 distinct CDR3 sequences, 25% to 30% of them singletons. The CDR3 has 15 amino acids. In germline, CDR1 is MNHEY, CDR2 SMNVEV (reference sequence). The total RNA that was extracted per sample amounted to at least 5.5 micrograms. This TCR derives from a woman at least 80 years old in good health. Sequenced input: blood. This sequence joins TRBV27 and TRBJ2-5; the D gene could be TRBD1 or TRBD2 (5 bases each). This chain's CDR3 is CASSSGTFKQETQDF. CDR3 DNA sequence: TGTGCCAGCAGTTCCGGGACCTTCAAGCAAGAGACCCAGGACTTC.